A single sample gave rise to the 17 T cell receptor beta chains below, sequenced in a study of T cells in Graves' hyperthyroidism and ophthalmopathy. The source material, RNA transcripts, was used to amplify TCR beta CDR3 regions. HTBI primers drove first-round RT-PCR of the TCR CDR3. TCRdb itself ran the multiplex PCR reads through MiXCR, one entry per CDR3 protein. The data contain some 720,000 distinct CDR3 sequences, about 17% of them singletons. Specimen: blood. Every receptor here comes from a man younger than 30 with Graves' hyperthyroidism.

The chain combines TRBV9 with TRBJ2-6; 7 bases match TRBD1. The J segment lost 1 base and the V segment lost 2 bases, leaving 3 bases of the junction unmatched. Germline V gene lookup returns CDR1 SGDLS and CDR2 YYNGEE. The CDR3 consists of 16 residues. The DNA for the CDR3 is TGTGCCAGCAGCGTGACCAGGGGGTCTGGGGCCAACGTCCTGACTTTC. Its protein product is CASSVTRGSGANVLTF.

The chain employs TRBV18 and TRBJ1-5; 8 bases line up with TRBD1. The V and J ends lost 4 bases and 2 bases, in that order; junction bases with no gene match: 10. The CDR3 has 17 amino acids. Germline CDR1 KGHSH, CDR2 LQKENI. The CDR3 reads CASSLLQQGDGNQPQHF. As DNA, the CDR3 is TGTGCCAGCTCACTACTACAACAGGGGGATGGCAATCAGCCCCAGCATTTT. The variable domain in full, with the rest retrieved from reference TRBV18 and TRBJ1-5, is NAGVMQNPRHLVRRRGQEARLRCSPMKGHSHVYWYRQLPEEGLKFMVYLQKENIIDESGMPKERFSAEFPKEGPSILRIQQVVRGDSAAYFCASSLLQQGDGNQPQHFGDGTRLSIL.

At least ten counts were recorded for this clonotype. The chain carries TRBV29-1 and TRBJ2-1; 7 nucleotides agree with TRBD2. This CDR3 spans 13 amino acids. J lost 4 bases, V lost 5 bases, and 5 bases had no gene match. Germline-derived CDR1 and CDR2 are SQVTM and ANQGSEA. The CDR3 is CSVRASGYNEQFF. The CDR3 nucleotides read TGCAGCGTTCGGGCTAGCGGTTACAATGAGCAGTTCTTC.

The chain employs TRBV28 and TRBJ1-2; possible D gene TRBD1, 5 bases. Per the germline V gene, CDR1 is MDHEN and CDR2 is SYDVKM. The CDR3 is made up of 12 amino acids. Deletions cut 7 bases from V and 3 bases from J, with 9 bases between. The CDR3 loop reads CASNGQHYGYTF. The CDR3 DNA is TGTGCCAGCAATGGACAACACTATGGCTACACCTTC.

In this sample, this clonotype turned up a few times. Here the CDR3 reads CATSDRAKLQETQYF. Written as DNA, the CDR3 is TGTGCCACCAGTGATAGGGCCAAATTACAAGAGACCCAGTACTTC. The chain uses TRBV24-1 and TRBJ2-5; D unclear. From germline, CDR1 is KGHDR and CDR2 SFDVKD. The ends were cut back, 3 bases at V and 2 bases at J, with 12 bases in the middle. This CDR3 comprises 15 residues.

In its sample, this clonotype was seen a few times. This chain connects TRBV5-1 to TRBJ2-5; TRBD1 agrees at 10 bases. Germline V gene sequence: CDR1 SGHRS, CDR2 YFSETQ. There are 17 residues in the CDR3. Trimming cost V 5 bases and J 4 bases; bases outside gene matches: 14. The CDR3 spells CASSHPRDRGRGETQYF. The CDR3 bases are TGCGCCAGCAGTCATCCCCGGGACAGGGGAAGGGGAGAGACCCAGTACTTC.

In its sample, this clonotype was seen a few times. V gene TRBV10-2 combines with J gene TRBJ2-5; 12 bases line up with TRBD2. J lost 2 bases, V lost 4 bases, and 5 bases had no gene match. The CDR3 is 16 residues long. Germline assignment: CDR1 WSHSY and CDR2 SAAADI. The CDR3 loop is CASSGSLAGGQETQYF. The CDR3 nucleotides are TGCGCCAGCAGTGGAAGTCTAGCGGGAGGGCAAGAGACCCAGTACTTC.

The rearrangement joins TRBV6-1 to TRBJ1-1; possible D gene TRBD1, 6 bases. The CDR3 runs 15 residues. Germline values: CDR1 MNHNS, CDR2 SASEGT. Deletions cut 6 bases from V and 3 bases from J, with 17 bases between. CDR3 amino acids: CASRGYPRGYTEAFF. CDR3 bases: TGTGCCAGCAGGGGGTACCCTAGGGGGTACACTGAAGCTTTCTTT.

This sequence joins TRBV18 and TRBJ2-2; TRBD1 matches 8 bases. Germline V gene sequence: CDR1 KGHSH, CDR2 LQKENI. With V trimmed by 2 bases and J by 4 bases, 15 bases remained unmatched. The CDR3 consists of 19 residues. The CDR3 DNA is TGTGCCAGCTCACCATATCTGTCGATGGCAGGGGGCTTCACCGGGGAGCTGTTTTTT. Translated: CASSPYLSMAGGFTGELFF.

This clonotype was recorded at least ten times. V is TRBV10-3 and J is TRBJ2-4; D might be TRBD2 (6 bases). V was trimmed by 8 bases and J by 5 bases, leaving 19 bases between them. CDR3 size: 15 residues. Germline values: CDR1 ENHRY, CDR2 SYGVKD. DNA of the CDR3: TGTGCCATCCCCCCCGAGGCGGAGGGCCAAAACATTCAGTACTTC. Amino acids: CAIPPEAEGQNIQYF.

Many counts were recorded for this clonotype. This chain uses TRBV28 with TRBJ1-5; D perhaps matches TRBD1 (6 bases). This CDR3 has 15 amino acids. Between the trimmed V and J ends, which lost 8 bases and 1 base, there was a span of 15 bases. In germline, CDR1 is MDHEN, CDR2 SYDVKM. CDR3: CASASTGYSNQPQHF. CDR3 nucleotide sequence: TGTGCCAGCGCCAGCACAGGGTACAGCAATCAGCCCCAGCATTTT.

This clonotype has only a few counts. The chain links TRBV7-9 to TRBJ2-7; D not certain. V lost 3 bases and J 1 base, leaving 13 bases between the germline ends. Germline V gene lookup returns CDR1 SEHNR and CDR2 FQNEAQ (reference sequence). The CDR3 spans 15 residues. Here the CDR3 DNA reads TGTGCCAGCAGCTTGGGGTTGATCAAGTCCTACGAGCAGTACTTC. Translation: CASSLGLIKSYEQYF.

This clonotype was seen a handful of times. This sequence joins TRBV6-2 or TRBV6-3 and TRBJ2-1, with 10 bases matching TRBD2. The CDR3 spans 18 residues. With 1 base clipped from V and 7 bases from J, the junction kept 13 bases outside the gene matches. CDR1 is MNHEY and CDR2 is SVGEGT in the germline V gene. CDR3 loop: CASSYLNSGRLKGNEQFF. CDR3 bases: TGTGCCAGCAGTTACTTGAATAGCGGGAGGCTCAAGGGGAATGAGCAGTTCTTC.

For this clonotype: A much larger clone lies a single base off, so this may be a read error. This chain uses TRBV6-1 with TRBJ2-5; TRBD2 matches 8 bases. CDR1 is MNHNS and CDR2 is SASEGT in the germline V gene. This CDR3 is built from 14 residues. The DNA for the CDR3 is TGTGGCAGCACCACTAGCGGAGGCCAAGAGACCCAGTACTTC. It encodes CGSTTSGGQETQYF.

This rearrangement joins TRBV9 to TRBJ2-7; TRBD2 agrees at 10 bases. The CDR3 is 15 residues long. The germline gives CDR1 SGDLS, CDR2 YYNGEE. V shed 0 bases and J 6 bases; nucleotides not matched to a gene: 6. The CDR3: CASSVDPAGGREQYF. CDR3 bases: TGTGCCAGCAGCGTAGATCCAGCGGGAGGGCGCGAGCAGTACTTC.

The sample holds many counts of this clonotype. The chain joins TRBV2 to TRBJ2-1; D remains unclear. The CDR3 spans 15 residues. Per germline, CDR1 SNHLY and CDR2 FYNNEI. With 7 bases removed from V and 1 base from J, the gap between germline ends came to 14 bases. This CDR3 is CASTSERISYNEQFF. DNA of the CDR3: TGTGCCAGCACCTCCGAACGGATATCCTACAATGAGCAGTTCTTC.

This chain links TRBV7-8 with TRBJ1-1, with 8 bases matching TRBD1. The length of the CDR3 is 17 residues. CDR1 and CDR2 from the germline V gene are SGHVS and FQNEAQ. V lost 5 bases and J lost 0; bases outside the gene matches: 11. The CDR3 reads CASSATGTGFMNTEAFF. The CDR3 DNA reads as TGTGCCAGCAGCGCAACCGGGACAGGATTTATGAACACTGAAGCTTTCTTT. Together with reference TRBV7-8 and TRBJ1-1, the CDR3 gives the full variable domain: GAGVSQSPRYKVAKRGQDVALRCDPISGHVSLFWYQQALGQGPEFLTYFQNEAQLDKSGLPSDRFFAERPEGSVSTLKIQRTQQEDSAVYLCASSATGTGFMNTEAFFGQGTRLTVV.